A selection of T cell receptor beta chains follows, all from one sample in a study of CD8 T cells in ankylosing spondylitis. TCRdb itself ran the 5' RACE reads through MiXCR, one entry per CDR3 protein. The repertoire holds about 130,000 distinct CDR3 sequences, with 7% to 8% as singletons. The specimen sequenced was blood, either unsorted or a sorted T cell fraction (not recorded which). The receptor source for this set is a female donor with ankylosing spondylitis or in good health (not recorded which). CDR3s include the opening cysteine and the closing phenylalanine or tryptophan. Each record gives: V gene, CDR3 protein.

>TRBV6-5
CASSPGSYEQFF
>TRBV27
CASSPTGLSSYTF
>TRBV9
CASSFSGSEGSPLHF
>TRBV4-2
CASSQEAGTSFNEQFF
>TRBV28
CASTELGGIEAFF
>TRBV29-1
CSGSGGRDQPQHF
>TRBV5-1
CASSLSETQYF
>TRBV6-1
CASSEAPQSGGYTF
>TRBV7-2
CASSLRLAGGGTQYF
>TRBV5-5
CASSLEHLTRGNQPQHF
>TRBV7-2
CASSLFLGMGEETQYF
>TRBV7-9
CASSSESGPNQPQHF
>TRBV12-3/TRBV12-4
CASSLDADTQYF
>TRBV29-1
CSVVRGGEQYF
>TRBV6-1
CASSEQDGTNEKLFF
>TRBV2
CASSAGTLGTDTQYF
>TRBV5-1
CASSPRDRDQETQYF
>TRBV7-9
CASSGGLNSPLHF
>TRBV5-1
CASSPTGVAVNTEAFF
>TRBV29-1
CSVVPGVDEQYF
>TRBV2
CASSEARRREKLFF
>TRBV19
CASTPSRNTEAFF
>TRBV6-5
CASSYGRGSNYGYTF
>TRBV9
CASSQWAGGKETQYF
>TRBV12-3/TRBV12-4
CASSFWLAGTSRGTDTQYF